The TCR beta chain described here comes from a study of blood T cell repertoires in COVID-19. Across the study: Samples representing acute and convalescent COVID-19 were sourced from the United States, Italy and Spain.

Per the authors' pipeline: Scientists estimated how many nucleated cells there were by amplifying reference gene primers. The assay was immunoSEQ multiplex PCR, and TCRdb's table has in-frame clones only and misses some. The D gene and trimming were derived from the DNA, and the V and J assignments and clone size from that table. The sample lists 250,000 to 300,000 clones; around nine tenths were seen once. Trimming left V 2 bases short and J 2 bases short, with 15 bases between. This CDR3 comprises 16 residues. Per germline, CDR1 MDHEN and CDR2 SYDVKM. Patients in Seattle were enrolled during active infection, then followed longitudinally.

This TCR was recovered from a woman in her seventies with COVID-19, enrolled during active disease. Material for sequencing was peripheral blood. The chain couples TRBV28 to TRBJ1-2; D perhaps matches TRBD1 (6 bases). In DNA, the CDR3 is TGTGCCAGCAGTTTAGACTCCTCAGGGACAAACTATGGCTACACCTTC. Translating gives CASSLDSSGTNYGYTF.